Sequencing of this T cell receptor (beta chain) was carried out in a study of shared clonotypes between healthy human individuals. As originally analysed: ImmunoSEQ only sent back junction sequences with no quality scores, so filtering was done differently. Clones were read by immunoSEQ multiplex PCR, and TCRdb kept only the in-frame ones, dropping some. V, J and clone size are taken as reported in that table, and D and trimming were inferred from the DNA itself. The sample gives more than 2 million clones, 85% to 95% of which show up once; 1.5% to 2% is in the top ten. To note about this clone: The antigen is not known. Other DNA sequences of this sample code for an identical CDR3.

Germline V gene lookup returns CDR1 MDHEN and CDR2 SYDVKM. V was shortened by 3 bases and J by 5 bases, with 16 bases between the two germline ends. This CDR3 is built from 15 residues. Study-level results: Some naive CD4 clonotypes, around 5%, turned up in common across several donors. The four-donor shared clonotypes exceeded non-shared clonotypes in generation probability, with non-shared ones scoring lower. Larger richness was generally estimated for naive than memory subsets.

Terminally differentiated effector memory CD45RA+ cells were excluded from the naive CD8 cells, which were CD45RO-negative and positively selected for CCR7. J is TRBJ1-1 and V is TRBV28; weak D call: TRBD1 (5 bases). The sample consisted of naive CD8+ T cells from PBMCs. This receptor was obtained from a man aged 18 to 35 in good health. Some clones in this sample may be carry-over from other donors' samples. The CDR3 region is CASSFPGAGGTEAFF. CDR3 sequence (DNA): TGTGCCAGCAGTTTCCCCGGGGCCGGGGGTACTGAAGCTTTCTTT.